The 17 T cell receptor beta chains below all came from one sample that was sequenced in a study of T cell changes during pregnancy in multiple sclerosis. Clones were sequenced by immunoSEQ multiplex PCR, and TCRdb holds only the in-frame ones, with some missing. The sample yields 55,000 to 70,000 clones, about 90% seen once. The sequencing here drew on peripheral blood, taken in the third trimester of pregnancy. These receptor sequences come from a female donor in good health, enrolled as a control in a pregnancy study.

The J gene is TRBJ1-2, the V gene TRBV4-2; the match to TRBD1 covers 11 bases. The CDR3 is made up of 17 amino acids. In germline, CDR1 is LGHNA, CDR2 YNFKEQ. J was trimmed by 3 bases and V by 0 bases; bases with no gene match: 6. The CDR3 DNA is TGTGCCAGCAGCCAAGAGGGGGACAGGGGGACCGACTATGGCTACACCTTC. It yields the protein CASSQEGDRGTDYGYTF.

This clone was seen only once. This chain connects TRBV4-3 to TRBJ2-3; D might be TRBD2 (8 bases). The germline V gene has CDR1 LGHNA and CDR2 YSLEER. The CDR3 covers 14 residues. The germline V and J ends were trimmed by 4 bases and 8 bases, with 16 bases remaining between them. As DNA, the CDR3 is TGCGCCAGCAGCCTTGACAGGGCGGGGGGTACGCAGTATTTT. This sequence encodes CASSLDRAGGTQYF.

The chain links TRBV5-1 to TRBJ1-1; the D gene is possibly TRBD1 (6 bases). The CDR3 is made up of 15 amino acids. Germline values: CDR1 SGHRS, CDR2 YFSETQ. V was clipped by 2 bases and J by 4 bases, with 15 bases between them. CDR3 loop: CASSFTGRRATEAFF. The CDR3, as DNA: TGCGCCAGCAGCTTCACAGGGCGGCGCGCCACTGAAGCTTTCTTT.

The chain has TRBV5-1 and TRBJ1-5; 7 positions agree with TRBD1. The trim removed 2 bases at V and 2 bases at J, leaving 1 base unmatched. CDR3 length: 14 residues. CDR1 is SGHRS and CDR2 is YFSETQ in the germline V gene. The CDR3: CASSLTGGNQPQHF. CDR3 coding DNA: TGCGCCAGCAGCTTAACAGGGGGCAATCAGCCCCAGCATTTT. Together with reference TRBV5-1 and TRBJ1-5, the CDR3 gives the full variable domain: KAGVTQTPRYLIKTRGQQVTLSCSPISGHRSVSWYQQTPGQGLQFLFEYFSETQRNKGNFPGRFSGRQFSNSRSEMNVSTLELGDSALYLCASSLTGGNQPQHFGDGTRLSIL.

This clone was picked up a small number of times. This sequence joins TRBV6-5 and TRBJ1-1; 8 bases agree with TRBD1. The V gene end was trimmed by 5 bases and the J gene end by 1 base; junction bases not matched to a gene: 0. This CDR3 has 13 residues. CDR1 and CDR2 from the germline V gene are MNHEY and SVGAGI. The CDR3 DNA sequence: TGTGCCAGCAGTGGACAGGGGAACACTGAAGCTTTCTTT. This codes for CASSGQGNTEAFF.

V gene TRBV9 combines with J gene TRBJ2-4; 9 bases are a match to TRBD1. V lost 5 bases, J lost 5 bases, and 8 bases stayed unmatched. Germline V gene data show CDR1 as SGDLS and CDR2 as YYNGEE. There are 15 residues in the CDR3. CDR3 bases: TGTGCCAGCAGGGAACTCCGGGACAGGGAAAACATTCAGTACTTC. It codes for CASRELRDRENIQYF.

The chain joins TRBV11-2 to TRBJ2-1; the D gene is possibly TRBD1 (6 bases). V gave up 5 bases and J gave up 4 bases, with 15 bases separating them. The CDR3 is 15 residues long. Germline CDR1 is SGHAT and CDR2 is FQNNGV. The CDR3 nucleotides read TGTGCCAGCAGCAAAGGTGGGACAACATACAATGAGCAGTTCTTC. Encoded protein: CASSKGGTTYNEQFF.

The chain employs TRBV6-5 and TRBJ2-5; a possible D gene is TRBD1 (6 bases). The CDR3 consists of 14 residues. The germline gives CDR1 MNHEY, CDR2 SVGAGI. Trimming removed 5 bases from V and 5 bases from J, with 15 bases in between. The CDR3 bases are TGTGCCAGCAGTCTCGAGGGGGATGGTGAGACCCAGTACTTC. This encodes CASSLEGDGETQYF.

The chain joins TRBV7-2 to TRBJ1-4; D unresolved. Germline loops: CDR1 SGHTA, CDR2 FQGNSA. V lost 0 bases, J lost 5 bases, and 7 bases lay in between. This CDR3 region has 14 residues. CDR3 sequence (DNA): TGTGCCAGCAGCTTAGCGGGCCTAAATGAAAAACTGTTTTTT. It yields the protein CASSLAGLNEKLFF.

This chain connects TRBV10-3 to TRBJ1-5, with D hard to call. The CDR3 covers 12 residues. V was trimmed by 10 bases and J by 5 bases, leaving 12 bases between them. Germline V gene lookup returns CDR1 ENHRY and CDR2 SYGVKD. The CDR3 loop is CATTDQDQPQHF. The CDR3 nucleotides are TGTGCCACCACCGACCAGGATCAGCCCCAGCATTTT.

The genes are TRBV6-5 and TRBJ2-7; 9 bases map to TRBD1. The J segment lost 4 bases and the V segment lost 6 bases, leaving 10 bases of the junction unmatched. CDR1 is MNHEY and CDR2 is SVGAGI in the germline V gene. The CDR3 runs 15 residues. The CDR3 loop is CASRITGQGPYEQYF. Written as DNA, the CDR3 is TGTGCCAGCAGGATCACCGGACAGGGGCCGTACGAGCAGTACTTC.

This chain connects TRBV10-3 to TRBJ2-3, with D tentatively TRBD1 (5 bases). Trimming took 8 bases from V and 10 from J, leaving 13 bases between them. Germline-derived CDR1 and CDR2 are ENHRY and SYGVKD. The CDR3 has 11 residues. The CDR3 region has the DNA TGTGCCATCGGTTCAGGGATTGCGCAGTATTTT. This translates into CAIGSGIAQYF.

This chain connects TRBV5-6 to TRBJ1-3, with D perhaps matching TRBD1 (6 bases). CDR3 length: 14 residues. Trimming removed 5 bases from V and 3 bases from J, with 12 bases in between. Germline V gene lookup returns CDR1 SGHDT and CDR2 YYEEEE. CDR3 sequence (DNA): TGTGCCAGCAGGCCACAGGGAGTTGGAAACACCATATATTTT. Residues: CASRPQGVGNTIYF. The full variable domain, in which reference TRBV5-6 and TRBJ1-3 provide the parts outside the CDR3, is DAGVTQSPTHLIKTRGQQVTLRCSPKSGHDTVSWYQQALGQGPQFIFQYYEEEERQRGNFPDRFSGHQFPNYSSELNVNALLLGDSALYLCASRPQGVGNTIYFGEGSWLTVV.

The count of this clone is one. V gene TRBV7-9 combines with J gene TRBJ2-5, with a weak D call TRBD1 (6 bases). CDR1 and CDR2 from the germline V gene are SEHNR and FQNEAQ (reference sequence). CDR3 size: 15 residues. The V end was cut by 5 bases, the J end by 2 bases, with 15 bases between. CDR3 DNA: TGTGCCAGCAGCCCCGGACAGCTATTACAAGAGACCCAGTACTTC. Protein: CASSPGQLLQETQYF.

This chain uses TRBV4-1 with TRBJ2-5; D is undetermined. Germline CDR1 is MGHRA and CDR2 is YSYEKL. This CDR3 spans 13 amino acids. V was shortened by 1 base and J by 2 bases, with 5 bases between the two germline ends. The CDR3 loop reads CASSQVVQETQYF. CDR3 bases: TGCGCCAGCAGCCAAGTCGTTCAAGAGACCCAGTACTTC.

The chain joins TRBV7-6 to TRBJ1-5; perhaps TRBD1 as D (5 bases). The CDR3 covers 16 residues. V was shortened by 5 bases and J by 5 bases, with 19 bases between the two germline ends. Germline CDR1 SGHVS, CDR2 FNYEAQ. DNA for the CDR3: TGTGCCAGCAGCCCCCTCCCGGGGGGAAGTTATCAGCCCCAGCATTTT. This sequence encodes CASSPLPGGSYQPQHF.

The V call is TRBV4-3, the J call TRBJ1-4; 7 nucleotides align to TRBD1. CDR1 LGHNA and CDR2 YSLEER come from the germline V gene. V dropped 4 bases and J dropped 4; count of bases not matched to a gene: 3. The CDR3 runs 14 residues. CDR3 protein: CASSPTGFNEKLFF. The CDR3 DNA follows: TGCGCCAGCAGCCCGACAGGGTTTAATGAAAAACTGTTTTTT.